This entry concerns a single TCR beta chain. The antigen is not known. The data stem from a study of vaccination effects on CD4 cells after COVID-19. Overall study findings and caveats: Infection-derived and vaccine-derived clones contracted markedly late after vaccination.

The germline V gene has CDR1 SGHAT and CDR2 FQNNGV. Trimming removed 3 bases at V and 6 bases at J, with 15 bases between. CDR3 length equals 15 residues. Expansion with viral peptide pools was applied to antigen-specific CD4+ T cells by the ViraFEST assay prior to sequencing. Following a roughly eleven-day culture, CD4+ T cells were purified. Each vaccine recipient was nucleocapsid antibody negative and had no prior SARS-CoV-2 infection. They grew 2 million to 2.5 million PBMC in each well, adding 7.5 to 10 IU/ml IL-2 and about 10 ug/ml peptides. Generated by immunoSEQ multiplex PCR, the TCRdb table keeps only in-frame clones and is missing some. The table records 70,000 or so clones, about four fifths of them present only once.

The gene calls are TRBV11-2 and TRBJ1-5; D ambiguous. The sample here was CD4+ T cells from PBMCs cultured with SARS-CoV-2 spike peptides, taken before COVID-19 vaccination. The receptor's source is a human donor who received a COVID-19 vaccine. CDR3 DNA sequence: TGTGCCAGCAGCTTGGATACAGATCGCTTTCAGCCCCAGCATTTT. Translation gives CASSLDTDRFQPQHF. The full variable domain, with the rest looked up from reference TRBV11-2 and TRBJ1-5, is EAGVAQSPRYKIIEKRQSVAFWCNPISGHATLYWYQQILGQGPKLLIQFQNNGVVDDSQLPKDRFSAERLKGVDSTLKIQPAKLEDSAVYLCASSLDTDRFQPQHFGDGTRLSIL.